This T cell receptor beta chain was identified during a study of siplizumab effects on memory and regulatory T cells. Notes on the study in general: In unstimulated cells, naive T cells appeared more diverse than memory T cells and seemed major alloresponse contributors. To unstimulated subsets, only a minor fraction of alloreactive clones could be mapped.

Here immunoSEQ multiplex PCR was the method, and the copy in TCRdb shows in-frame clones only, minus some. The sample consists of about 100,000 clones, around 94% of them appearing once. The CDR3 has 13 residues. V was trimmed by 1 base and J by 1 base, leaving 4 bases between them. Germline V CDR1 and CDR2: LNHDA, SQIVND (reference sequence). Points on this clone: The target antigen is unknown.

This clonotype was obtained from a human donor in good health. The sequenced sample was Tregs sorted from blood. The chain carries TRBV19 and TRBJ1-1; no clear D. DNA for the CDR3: TGTGCCAGTAGTATAGCGGAGAACACTGAAGCTTTCTTT. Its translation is CASSIAENTEAFF. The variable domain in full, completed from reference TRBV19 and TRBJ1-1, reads DGGITQSPKYLFRKEGQNVTLSCEQNLNHDAMYWYRQDPGQGLRLIYYSQIVNDFQKGDIAEGYSVSREKKESFPLTVTSAQKNPTAFYLCASSIAENTEAFFGQGTRLTVV.